Listed below are T cell receptor beta chains from one sample, sequenced in a study of CD8+ T cells in alopecia areata. Libraries were prepared by immunoSEQ multiplex PCR; TCRdb keeps only in-frame clonotypes and omits some of them. The repertoire has 120,000 or so clones, about 54% of them found once; the top ten carry 25% to 30%. This specimen consisted of CD8+ T cells sorted from blood, obtained at week 4, from a patient treated with tofacitinib. The receptors originated from a human donor with alopecia areata. Each CDR3 is given with its conserved first and last residue. Each record gives: CDR3 DNA, CDR3 protein, CDR3 length, J gene, D gene, V gene. The D gene is left open where the match is weak.

cdr3_nt: TGTGCCAGCAGCTTAGGGCGGAATGAGCAGTTCTTC
cdr3_aa: CASSLGRNEQFF
cdr3_length: 12
j_call: TRBJ2-1
d_call: NA
v_call: TRBV7-6

cdr3_nt: TGTGCCAGCAGGCTTACGGAATACTACGAGCAGTACTTC
cdr3_aa: CASRLTEYYEQYF
cdr3_length: 13
j_call: TRBJ2-7
d_call: NA
v_call: TRBV27

cdr3_nt: TGTGCCTCTGGGGTGTCCTACGAGCAGTACTTC
cdr3_aa: CASGVSYEQYF
cdr3_length: 11
j_call: TRBJ2-7
d_call: NA
v_call: TRBV30

cdr3_nt: TGTGCCAGCAGTGGAAACCCATACACCACAGATACGCAGTATTTT
cdr3_aa: CASSGNPYTTDTQYF
cdr3_length: 15
j_call: TRBJ2-3
d_call: NA
v_call: TRBV6-5

cdr3_nt: TGTGCCAGCAGCTTACGGACAGGGTTAAGCGAGCAGTACTTC
cdr3_aa: CASSLRTGLSEQYF
cdr3_length: 14
j_call: TRBJ2-7
d_call: TRBD1
v_call: TRBV13

cdr3_nt: TGCAGCGTTGATTTACAGGGGTACGAGCAGTACTTC
cdr3_aa: CSVDLQGYEQYF
cdr3_length: 12
j_call: TRBJ2-7
d_call: TRBD1
v_call: TRBV29-1

cdr3_nt: TGTGCCAGCAGCGTAGTTGCGGGCACAGATACGCAGTATTTT
cdr3_aa: CASSVVAGTDTQYF
cdr3_length: 14
j_call: TRBJ2-3
d_call: NA
v_call: TRBV9

cdr3_nt: TGTGCCTGGAGTGTAGGGGGCCCCTACGAGCAGTACTTC
cdr3_aa: CAWSVGGPYEQYF
cdr3_length: 13
j_call: TRBJ2-7
d_call: TRBD1
v_call: TRBV30

cdr3_nt: TGTGCCACCAGCAGAGCGGGACAAGAGAACACTGAAGCTTTCTTT
cdr3_aa: CATSRAGQENTEAFF
cdr3_length: 15
j_call: TRBJ1-1
d_call: NA
v_call: TRBV15

cdr3_nt: TGTGCCAGCAGTCCCGGTACTAGCGGGGGTTACAATGAGCAGTTCTTC
cdr3_aa: CASSPGTSGGYNEQFF
cdr3_length: 16
j_call: TRBJ2-1
d_call: TRBD2
v_call: TRBV27

cdr3_nt: TGTGCCAGCAGCTTAGCGTACCCGCCCTATGATGATACGCAGTATTTT
cdr3_aa: CASSLAYPPYDDTQYF
cdr3_length: 16
j_call: TRBJ2-3
d_call: NA
v_call: TRBV7-2

cdr3_nt: TGCAGCGTTGTAGGGGGTTTGGGCAATGAGCAGTTCTTC
cdr3_aa: CSVVGGLGNEQFF
cdr3_length: 13
j_call: TRBJ2-1
d_call: NA
v_call: TRBV29-1

cdr3_nt: TGTGCCACCGGGACAGGGAAGGGTAACGAGCAGTACTTC
cdr3_aa: CATGTGKGNEQYF
cdr3_length: 13
j_call: TRBJ2-7
d_call: TRBD1
v_call: TRBV10-3

cdr3_nt: TGCAGCGTTGACGGGGACAGCTCCTACAATGAGCAGTTCTTC
cdr3_aa: CSVDGDSSYNEQFF
cdr3_length: 14
j_call: TRBJ2-1
d_call: TRBD1
v_call: TRBV29-1

cdr3_nt: TGTGCCAGCAGCGCCGAAGGAAGCACAGATACGCAGTATTTT
cdr3_aa: CASSAEGSTDTQYF
cdr3_length: 14
j_call: TRBJ2-3
d_call: NA
v_call: TRBV9

cdr3_nt: TGTGCCAGCAGCACCTCACCCCTCCACTTT
cdr3_aa: CASSTSPLHF
cdr3_length: 10
j_call: TRBJ1-6
d_call: NA
v_call: TRBV21-1

cdr3_nt: TGTGCCAGCAGTCCTTCAGGATACGAGCAGTACTTC
cdr3_aa: CASSPSGYEQYF
cdr3_length: 12
j_call: TRBJ2-7
d_call: NA
v_call: TRBV11-2

cdr3_nt: TGTGCCAGCAGCGTGGAGGGGGTTGGAGATACGCAGTATTTT
cdr3_aa: CASSVEGVGDTQYF
cdr3_length: 14
j_call: TRBJ2-3
d_call: NA
v_call: TRBV9